This T cell receptor (beta chain) stems from a study of radiotherapy plus CTLA-4 blockade in lung cancer. About the research overall: Among enrolled patients, about 18% responded and about 30% achieved disease control.

Data came from immunoSEQ multiplex PCR; TCRdb stores just in-frame clones and leaves some out. The table includes 53,000 or so clones, about 86% detected once. Those with chemo-refractory metastatic non-small-cell lung cancer were treated with focal radiation combined with CTLA-4 blockade using ipilimumab. This clone was found a few times. V lost 0 bases, J lost 6 bases, and 8 bases lay in between. The CDR3 is 13 residues long. Per germline, CDR1 MNHNY and CDR2 SVGAGI (reference sequence). This sequence joins TRBV6-6 and TRBJ1-2, with D maybe TRBD1 (6 bases). The sample was peripheral blood, taken from a patient treated with radiotherapy plus ipilimumab. This receptor was taken from a human donor with non-small cell lung cancer that progressed on radiotherapy plus ipilimumab. Some clones in this sample may be carry-over from other donors' samples. The CDR3 coding sequence is TGTGCCAGCAGTTACTCGGCAGGGGATGGCTACACCTTC. Protein: CASSYSAGDGYTF.